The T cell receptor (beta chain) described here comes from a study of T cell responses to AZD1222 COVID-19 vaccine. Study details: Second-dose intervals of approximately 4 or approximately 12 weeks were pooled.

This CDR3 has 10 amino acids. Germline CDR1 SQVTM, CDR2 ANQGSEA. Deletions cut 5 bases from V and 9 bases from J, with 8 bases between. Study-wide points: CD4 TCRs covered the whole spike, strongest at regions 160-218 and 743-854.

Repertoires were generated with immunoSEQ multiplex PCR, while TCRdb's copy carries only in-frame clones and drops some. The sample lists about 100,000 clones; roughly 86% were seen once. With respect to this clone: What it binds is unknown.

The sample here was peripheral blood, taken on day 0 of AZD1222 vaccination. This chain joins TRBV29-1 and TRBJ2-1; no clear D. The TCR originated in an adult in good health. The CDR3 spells CSVSEPEQFF. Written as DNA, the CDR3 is TGCAGCGTTTCCGAGCCTGAGCAGTTCTTC.